A single sample gave rise to the 28 T cell receptor beta chains below, sequenced in a study of regulatory T cells in long-lasting Graves disease. Building the TCR beta libraries relied on iRepertoire HTBI primers, and CDR3 regions underwent Arm-PCR. TCRdb ran MiXCR on the multiplex PCR reads and lists one entry per CDR3 protein. This table holds approximately 500,000 distinct CDR3 sequences, roughly 21% found once. The sample's time point: persistent/refractory GD, antithyroid drugs over 5 years with positive TRAb. After RNA was extracted from PBMCs, the TCR library was made from it. This material consisted of peripheral blood mononuclear cells (PBMCs), taken when the disease was refractory, from a patient treated with antithyroid drugs. The receptors were sampled from a female donor with Graves disease.

This clonotype was found a few times. The gene calls are TRBV29-1 and TRBJ1-6; D not resolved. Trimming removed 3 bases from V and 12 bases from J, with 9 bases in between. The CDR3 covers 11 residues. The germline CDR1 and CDR2 sequences are SQVTM and ANQGSEA. The CDR3 region is CSVESGGPLHF. CDR3 DNA: TGCAGCGTTGAGTCGGGAGGACCCCTCCACTTT.

This clonotype has just a few counts. The chain employs TRBV5-5 and TRBJ1-4; D is ambiguous. The CDR3 covers 13 residues. Per germline, CDR1 SGHKS and CDR2 YYEKEE (reference sequence). The V end was cut by 4 bases, the J end by 5 bases, with 9 bases between. The CDR3 nucleotides read TGTGCCAGCAGCCAATTGCAAAATGAAAAACTGTTTTTT. This translates into CASSQLQNEKLFF.

In its sample, this clonotype was seen many times. The J gene is TRBJ2-5, the V gene TRBV20-1; D could derive from TRBD1 or TRBD2 (5 bases each). The CDR3 has 15 amino acids. Trimming stripped 3 bases from V and 4 bases from J, with 18 bases between. CDR1 is DFQATT, CDR2 SNEGSKA, per germline (reference sequence). Here the CDR3 DNA reads TGCAGTGCTAGCATTCCGGGGCGGGTGTCAGAGACCCAGTACTTC. Protein product: CSASIPGRVSETQYF.

This clonotype was counted many times. The DNA of the CDR3 is TGCAGTGCTAGAGCCGTGAACAGGGCTGGGAACACTGAAGCTTTCTTT. It codes for CSARAVNRAGNTEAFF. The chain couples TRBV20-1 to TRBJ1-1, with TRBD1 as a possible D gene (6 bases). CDR3 size: 16 residues. V gave up 1 base and J gave up 1 base, with 16 bases separating them. Per germline, CDR1 DFQATT and CDR2 SNEGSKA (reference sequence).

This clonotype was observed many times. The gene calls are TRBV7-2 and TRBJ1-2; D is unclear. CDR3 length: 15 amino acids. Looked up from germline, CDR1 is SGHTA and CDR2 is FQGNSA. Trimming pared 1 base from V and 5 bases from J, leaving 14 bases between. The CDR3 region has the DNA TGTGCCAGCAGCTTAGTCGGGAGAAAGGATTATGGCTACACCTTC. Protein product: CASSLVGRKDYGYTF.

This chain uses TRBV7-9 with TRBJ2-5; D is possibly TRBD1 or TRBD2 (5 bases each). The CDR3 length is 15 residues. V lost 0 bases and J 3 bases, leaving 11 bases between the germline ends. The germline CDR1 and CDR2 sequences are SEHNR and FQNEAQ (reference sequence). CDR3 loop: CASSLAGAGEETQYF. The CDR3 nucleotides read TGTGCCAGCAGCTTAGCTGGGGCCGGGGAAGAGACCCAGTACTTC. Together with reference TRBV7-9 and TRBJ2-5, the CDR3 gives the full variable domain: DTGVSQNPRHKITKRGQNVTFRCDPISEHNRLYWYRQTLGQGPEFLTYFQNEAQLEKSRLLSDRFSAERPKGSFSTLEIQRTEQGDSAMYLCASSLAGAGEETQYFGPGTRLLVL.

The table lists this clonotype with a few counts. The chain employs TRBV12-3 or TRBV12-4 and TRBJ1-3; D gene unclear. This CDR3 comprises 14 residues. Trimming removed 5 bases at V and 2 bases at J, with 10 bases between. The CDR3 bases are TGTGCCAGCAGTACCGACGCGGCTGGAAACACCATATATTTT. It codes for CASSTDAAGNTIYF.

The chain carries TRBV3-1 and TRBJ1-3; 8 bases are shared with TRBD1. Germline V gene data show CDR1 as LGHDT and CDR2 as YNNKEL (reference sequence). With 5 bases clipped from V and 4 bases from J, the junction kept 4 bases outside the gene matches. This CDR3 region has 14 residues. CDR3 sequence (DNA): TGTGCCAGCAGCTTGGACAGGGAGGGAAACACCATATATTTT. It encodes CASSLDREGNTIYF.

About this clonotype: This likely reflects a read error, since a far larger clone is one base away. The chain is built from TRBV6-1 and TRBJ1-1; D is uncertain. The CDR3 has 10 amino acids. Per germline, CDR1 MNHNS and CDR2 SASEGT. The CDR3 DNA follows: TGTGCCAGCGGTAACACTGAAGCTCTCTTT. Its protein is CASGNTEALF.

This clonotype was recorded at least ten times. This chain connects TRBV28 to TRBJ1-1, with 8 bases that match TRBD1. In germline, CDR1 is MDHEN, CDR2 SYDVKM. The CDR3 length is 15 residues. After removal of 1 base from V and 7 bases from J, the junction contained 8 bases not matched to a gene. The CDR3 DNA is TGTGCCAGCAGTTTATTAACCACCGGGACAGGTGAAGCTTTCTTT. It is translated as CASSLLTTGTGEAFF.

For this clonotype: A much bigger clone sits one base away, suggesting this may be a read error. The chain combines TRBV11-2 with TRBJ2-4; 16 positions agree with TRBD2. The J call may be faulty, since TRBJ2-5 better matches the DNA end. This CDR3 spans 16 amino acids. CDR1 and CDR2 (germline): SGHAT, FQNNGV. CDR3 nucleotides: TGTGCCAGCAGCGCCGGGACTAGCGGGAGGGCGGAGACCCAGTACTTC. This gives the protein CASSAGTSGRAETQYF.

A few counts support this clonotype. This chain connects TRBV7-9 to TRBJ1-4; a weak D match, TRBD1 (6 bases). Germline loops: CDR1 SEHNR, CDR2 FQNEAQ (reference sequence). V lost 4 bases and J lost 0, with 12 bases in between. This CDR3 is built from 16 residues. CDR3 amino acids: CASSSNRDATNEKLFF. CDR3 DNA sequence: TGTGCCAGCAGCTCCAACAGGGATGCAACTAATGAAAAACTGTTTTTT.

The sample holds many counts of this clonotype. J is TRBJ2-5 and V is TRBV2; the match to TRBD2 covers 14 bases. Trimming removed 6 bases from V and 5 bases from J; junction bases left unmatched: 5. CDR1 SNHLY and CDR2 FYNNEI come from the germline V gene. The CDR3 is 15 residues long. CDR3 amino acids: CASRTSGGGLETQYF. CDR3 nucleotides: TGTGCCAGCAGGACTAGCGGGGGGGGTTTGGAGACCCAGTACTTC. Full variable domain (missing parts from reference TRBV2 and TRBJ2-5): EPEVTQTPSHQVTQMGQEVILRCVPISNHLYFYWYRQILGQKVEFLVSFYNNEISEKSEIFDDQFSVERPDGSNFTLKIRSTKLEDSAMYFCASRTSGGGLETQYFGPGTRLLVL.

The chain combines TRBV3-1 with TRBJ1-5; D is ambiguous. V lost 0 bases and J lost 6, with 6 bases in between. This CDR3 is 13 amino acids long. Germline-derived CDR1 and CDR2 are LGHDT and YNNKEL (reference sequence). The CDR3 loop is CASSQDEGQPQHF. As DNA, the CDR3 is TGTGCCAGCAGCCAAGACGAGGGTCAGCCCCAGCATTTT. The whole variable domain, remainder taken from reference TRBV3-1 and TRBJ1-5, is DTAVSQTPKYLVTQMGNDKSIKCEQNLGHDTMYWYKQDSKKFLKIMFSYNNKELIINETVPNRFSPKSPDKAHLNLHINSLELGDSAVYFCASSQDEGQPQHFGDGTRLSIL.

This clonotype showed up many times. V is TRBV2 and J is TRBJ1-1; D unclear. Germline V gene data show CDR1 as SNHLY and CDR2 as FYNNEI. The CDR3 consists of 13 residues. The germline V and J ends were trimmed by 8 bases and 1 base, with 11 bases remaining between them. CDR3 sequence reads: CASGLRGNTEAFF. Written as DNA, the CDR3 is TGTGCCAGCGGGCTACGGGGGAACACTGAAGCTTTCTTT.

Ten or more counts support this clonotype. The rearrangement links TRBV7-9 to TRBJ1-6; the match to TRBD1 covers 7 bases. V dropped 1 base and J dropped 9; count of bases not matched to a gene: 9. This CDR3 has 16 residues. Germline V CDR1 and CDR2: SEHNR, FQNEAQ (reference sequence). As DNA, the CDR3 is TGTGCCAGCAGCTTAGGCCCCGACAGGGCGAGTTCACCCCTCCACTTT. Encoded protein: CASSLGPDRASSPLHF. The whole variable domain, filled in from reference TRBV7-9 and TRBJ1-6, reads DTGVSQNPRHKITKRGQNVTFRCDPISEHNRLYWYRQTLGQGPEFLTYFQNEAQLEKSRLLSDRFSAERPKGSFSTLEIQRTEQGDSAMYLCASSLGPDRASSPLHFGNGTRLTVT.

This clonotype was detected many times. The CDR3 DNA reads TGTGCCAGCACTCGAGGGACAGGGGTCTACGAGCAGTACTTC. Its protein is CASTRGTGVYEQYF. The rearrangement uses TRBV7-2 and TRBJ2-7; 10 bases align to TRBD1. Unmatched junction bases numbered 6, after V lost 7 bases and J lost 3 bases. This CDR3 contains 14 residues. Germline V gene data show CDR1 as SGHTA and CDR2 as FQGNSA.

The rearrangement links TRBV20-1 to TRBJ2-3; 14 bases map to TRBD2. Trimming cost V 1 base and J 3 bases; bases outside gene matches: 0. Germline assignment: CDR1 DFQATT and CDR2 SNEGSKA (reference sequence). The CDR3 totals 15 residues. The CDR3 loop is CSARGLAGGTDTQYF. DNA of the CDR3: TGCAGTGCTAGAGGACTAGCGGGAGGGACAGATACGCAGTATTTT.

The CDR3 spells CASSQAEPYNEQFF. The CDR3 nucleotides are TGTGCCAGCTCACAAGCGGAGCCCTACAATGAGCAGTTCTTC. The genes are TRBV18 and TRBJ2-1; tentative D call: TRBD2 (5 bases). The germline V gene has CDR1 KGHSH and CDR2 LQKENI. The CDR3 sequence is 14 residues long. V was trimmed by 4 bases and J by 2 bases, leaving 9 bases between them.

At least ten counts were recorded for this clonotype. V is TRBV28 and J is TRBJ1-2; 10 bases match TRBD1. The ends lost 2 bases at V and 8 bases at J; junction bases unmatched: 20. Germline V gene lookup returns CDR1 MDHEN and CDR2 SYDVKM. The CDR3 is 19 amino acids. The CDR3 here is CASSLGGGQGLPGVGGYTF. CDR3 DNA sequence: TGTGCCAGCAGTTTAGGAGGGGGACAGGGGCTACCCGGAGTGGGGGGCTACACCTTC.

The CDR3 here is CASSYYQRGGLLRALTDTQYF. The CDR3 region has the DNA TGTGCCAGCAGTTACTACCAGCGGGGGGGCCTGTTGAGGGCCCTCACAGATACGCAGTATTTT. The chain employs TRBV6-5 and TRBJ2-3; 10 nucleotides line up with TRBD2. The germline gives CDR1 MNHEY, CDR2 SVGAGI. CDR3 size: 21 residues. The J segment lost 2 bases and the V segment lost 1 base, leaving 18 bases of the junction unmatched.

The chain joins TRBV5-1 to TRBJ1-1, with D unresolved. CDR1 and CDR2 (germline): SGHRS, YFSETQ. V lost 0 bases and J 7 bases, leaving 10 bases between the germline ends. The CDR3 loop spans 13 amino acids. The CDR3 region has the DNA TGCGCCAGCAGCTTGGGGGCCCTGGATGAAGCTTTCTTT. It yields the protein CASSLGALDEAFF.

The chain is built from TRBV28 and TRBJ1-4, with 9 bases identical to TRBD1. The germline CDR1 and CDR2 sequences are MDHEN and SYDVKM. There are 13 residues in the CDR3. J was trimmed by 7 bases and V by 8 bases; bases with no gene match: 5. CDR3 sequence (DNA): TGTGCCAGCGGGGACAGGGATGGTGAAAAACTGTTTTTT. This sequence encodes CASGDRDGEKLFF.

This clonotype was seen repeatedly, ten times or more. The rearrangement uses TRBV28 and TRBJ2-7; 10 nucleotides align to TRBD2. The germline CDR1 and CDR2 sequences are MDHEN and SYDVKM. CDR3 length: 17 residues. The trim removed 2 bases at V and 6 bases at J, leaving 13 bases unmatched. The DNA for the CDR3 is TGTGCCAGCAGTTTAGATTTCGCCGCTAGCGGGAGTGGCGAGCAGTACTTC. It encodes CASSLDFAASGSGEQYF.

V usage is TRBV3-2 and J usage is TRBJ1-1; TRBD1 is taken as the D call from the table, unchecked against the DNA. TRBV3-2 is deemed a pseudogene. The CDR3 covers 17 residues. This CDR3 is CASSQATGSFMNTEAFF. The DNA of the CDR3 is TGTGCCAGCAGCCAAGCAACCGGGAGCTTCATGAACACTGAAGCTTTCTTT.

V is TRBV27 and J is TRBJ2-3; D is ambiguous. Germline lookup yields CDR1 MNHEY and CDR2 SMNVEV (reference sequence). This CDR3 has 12 residues. Trimming took 8 bases from V and 3 from J, leaving 9 bases between them. For the CDR3, the DNA is TGTGCCAGCGCTGAGTCGACAGATACGCAGTATTTT. It encodes CASAESTDTQYF.

The sample holds a few counts of this clonotype. V usage is TRBV6-9 and J usage is TRBJ2-7; D is ambiguous. The V end was cut by 3 bases, the J end by 3 bases, with 9 bases between. The CDR3 is 13 residues long. CDR1 MNHGY and CDR2 SVAAGI come from the germline V gene. The CDR3 DNA reads as TGTGCCAGCAGTTACTCGAACGTCTACGAGCAGTACTTC. It is translated as CASSYSNVYEQYF.

The chain combines TRBV15 with TRBJ1-1, with unresolved D. Germline CDR1 reads LNHNV; CDR2 reads YYDKDF (reference sequence). The CDR3 runs 15 residues. V shed 6 bases and J shed 0 bases, with 14 bases lying between them. The CDR3 coding sequence is TGTGCCACCAGTCCCTCGGCCCGGTTGAACACTGAAGCTTTCTTT. Amino acid sequence: CATSPSARLNTEAFF.